Listed below are T cell receptor beta chains from one sample, sequenced in a study of cytomegalovirus exposure and HLA in healthy donors. Profiled with immunoSEQ multiplex PCR; TCRdb holds only in-frame clones, not every one. Among 130,000 to 150,000 clones listed, around three quarters were seen once. What was sequenced was PBMCs. Receptors were obtained from a man aged 35-49 years in good health and CMV-seropositive. Both conserved end residues are part of each CDR3. The D gene is left open where the match is weak. A clone size is listed for some rows: how often the clone was seen (once, few, many), or a class if it is expanded.

>TRBD2|TRBV4-1|TRBJ2-7|.
TGCGCCAGCAGCCAAGAAATAAAAACTAGCGAGTTTTTC
CASSQEIKTSEFF
>TRBD2|TRBV5-4|TRBJ2-1|.
TGTGCCAGCAGCTCGGCCCCAGCGGGAGGGCCCTATGAGCAGTTCTTC
CASSSAPAGGPYEQFF
>.|TRBV28|TRBJ2-2|.
TGTGCCAGCAGTTTAAACAGTGGGGGGGAGCTGTTTTTT
CASSLNSGGELFF
>.|TRBV7-2|TRBJ1-5|.
TGTGCCAGCAGCTTAGGGGCAGCCTTACATCAGCCCCAGCATTTT
CASSLGAALHQPQHF
>.|TRBV7-9|TRBJ1-1|once
TGTGCCAGCAGCTTAGCGCTGGGACAACATAACACTGAAGCTTTCTTT
CASSLALGQHNTEAFF
>TRBD1|TRBV27|TRBJ1-6|once
TGTGCCAGCAGTTGGGACAGGGCCTTCTCCTATAATTCACCCCTCCACTTT
CASSWDRAFSYNSPLHF
>TRBD2|TRBV2|TRBJ2-7|.
TGTGCCAGCAGACGACAAGGGACTAGCTTATACGAGCAGTACTTC
CASRRQGTSLYEQYF
>.|TRBV6-5|TRBJ1-3|.
TGTGCCAGCAGTGACTACATCGGGACACAAAACACCATATATTTT
CASSDYIGTQNTIYF
>TRBD1|TRBV11-2|TRBJ2-7|.
TGTGCCAGCAGCTTAGGTACAGGGGGTCAATACGAGCAGTACTTC
CASSLGTGGQYEQYF
>.|TRBV10-2|TRBJ2-7|.
TGCGCCAGCATCAGAGATAGCGGAACCTCCTACGAGCAGTACTTC
CASIRDSGTSYEQYF
>TRBD2|TRBV5-1|TRBJ2-7|.
TGCGCCAGCAGCTTGGATCGTGGGACTAGCGGGATCGAGCAGTACTTC
CASSLDRGTSGIEQYF
>.|TRBV4-3|TRBJ1-4|.
TGCGCCAGCAGCCAAGACAGGGTTTCCGAAAAACTGTTTTTT
CASSQDRVSEKLFF
>.|TRBV18|TRBJ1-1|.
TGTGCCAGCTCACCACAGCTTACTGAAGCTTTCTTT
CASSPQLTEAFF
>.|TRBV6-1|TRBJ2-2|few
TGTGCCAGCAGTGCCCGGGGAACTTTCACCGGGGAGCTGTTTTTT
CASSARGTFTGELFF
>.|TRBV9|TRBJ2-7|.
TGTGCCAGCAGCGGGATCGGGAACGAGCAGTACTTC
CASSGIGNEQYF
>TRBD1|TRBV18|TRBJ1-4|.
TGTGCCAGCTCCCCGGGACAGAATGAAAAACTGTTTTTT
CASSPGQNEKLFF
>.|TRBV7-9|TRBJ2-5|.
TGTGCCAGCAGCTTAGCGGGCCTGGAGACCCAGTACTTC
CASSLAGLETQYF
>TRBD1|TRBV19|TRBJ2-1|.
TGTGCCACCTTGGACAGGGGGATCTCCTACAATGAGCAGTTCTTC
CATLDRGISYNEQFF
>.|TRBV6-5|TRBJ1-2|.
TGTGCCAGCCTACGGGAGGGCTATGGCTACACCTTC
CASLREGYGYTF
>TRBD1|TRBV2|TRBJ1-5|.
TGTGCCAGCAGGAGAGAGAGGGGGACAGGGGCGCAGCCCCAGCATTTT
CASRRERGTGAQPQHF
>TRBD2|TRBV5-1|TRBJ2-5|.
TGCGCCAGCAGCCTTGGACTAGCGGGAGGGCTAGAGACCCAGTACTTC
CASSLGLAGGLETQYF
>.|TRBV5-1|TRBJ2-3|.
TGCGCCAGCAGCTCTGGAGGTAGCACGGGCCCGGATACGCAGTATTTT
CASSSGGSTGPDTQYF
>.|TRBV19|TRBJ1-5|few
TGTGCCAGTAGTATAGGGACCTCAGGGGTGAGCAATCAGCCCCAGCATTTT
CASSIGTSGVSNQPQHF
>.|TRBV6-1|TRBJ1-2|.
TGTGCCAGCAGCCTGGGGGGATATATGGAAGGCTACACCTTC
CASSLGGYMEGYTF
>.|TRBV28|TRBJ2-7|.
TGTGCCACCCTCGTCGGGGGAGCCTACGAGCAGTACTTC
CATLVGGAYEQYF
>TRBD2|TRBV9|TRBJ2-7|.
TGTGCCAGCAGCGTTGGACTAGCCAACGAGCAGTACTTC
CASSVGLANEQYF
>TRBD2|TRBV11-2|TRBJ2-2|once
TGTGCCAGCAGGAGGACTAGCGGGACGGCCGGGGAGCTGTTTTTT
CASRRTSGTAGELFF
>.|TRBV5-1|TRBJ1-3|.
TGCGCCAGCAGCATGGACAGCTCTGGAAACACCATATATTTT
CASSMDSSGNTIYF